This T cell receptor beta chain was observed in a study of T cell responses to AZD1222 COVID-19 vaccine. Whole-study findings and limits: A reported finding is that nearly half of spike-specific TCRs target unmutated variant regions. Increased Spike-specific TCR breadth and depth were observed after two AZD1222 doses.

Per germline, CDR1 SGHDN and CDR2 FVKESK. The J segment lost 4 bases and the V segment lost 4 bases, leaving 5 bases of the junction unmatched. There are 15 residues in the CDR3. Comments on this clone: The target antigen is unknown.

Some clones are missing from TCRdb's copy, which holds only in-frame ones; the method was immunoSEQ multiplex PCR. Of 120,000 or so clones in the sample, 89% were seen once. V usage is TRBV14 and J usage is TRBJ2-1; TRBD2 matches at 9 bases. The sequence was obtained from an adult in good health. Specimen: peripheral blood, collected on day 0 of AZD1222 vaccination. CDR3 protein: CASSPRLAGYNEQFF. The DNA for the CDR3 is TGTGCCAGCAGCCCCAGGCTAGCGGGATACAATGAGCAGTTCTTC.